A single sample gave rise to the 32 T cell receptor beta chains below, sequenced in a study of HIV-infected children after antiretroviral therapy interruption. The treatment here: PENTA 11 planned treatment interruption arm or continuous ART arm. RNA-based 3' RACE libraries used unique molecular identifiers. In TCRdb, the 3' RACE reads were re-called with MiXCR into one record per CDR3 protein. Of more than 85,000 distinct CDR3 sequences listed, about 6.9% are singletons. Sequencing used CD45RA+ CD4+ T cells from PBMCs, pooled from several time points, obtained from a donor given antiretroviral therapy, either interrupted or continuous. Described subset: naive CD4+ CD45RA+ CD45RO- T cells. The receptors originated from a pool of human donors with HIV.

The rearrangement joins TRBV6-5 to TRBJ1-4; the D is unclear. The CDR3 covers 15 residues. Germline V gives CDR1 MNHEY, CDR2 SVGAGI. V lost 6 bases and J 7 bases, leaving 18 bases between the germline ends. This chain's CDR3 is CASRRLGDGSEKLFF. The CDR3 DNA is TGTGCCAGCAGACGTCTCGGGGATGGGAGTGAAAAACTGTTTTTT.

This clonotype was detected many times. The CDR3 here is CSAKGRGTPGKTQYF. The CDR3 region has the DNA TGCAGTGCTAAGGGGAGGGGGACCCCCGGGAAGACCCAGTACTTC. The rearrangement joins TRBV20-1 to TRBJ2-5, with D perhaps TRBD2 (7 bases). Germline V lookup: CDR1 DFQATT, CDR2 SNEGSKA (reference sequence). Deletions cut 4 bases from V and 6 bases from J, with 21 bases between. The CDR3 is 15 residues long.

In its sample, this clonotype was seen many times. CDR3 sequence: CATSRSGSGWETQYF. CDR3 DNA sequence: TGTGCCACCAGCAGGTCAGGGTCGGGATGGGAGACCCAGTACTTC. The rearrangement uses TRBV15 and TRBJ2-5; D tentatively reads TRBD1 or TRBD2 (5 bases each). V shed 3 bases and J shed 5 bases, with 16 bases lying between them. Per the germline V gene, CDR1 is LNHNV and CDR2 is YYDKDF (reference sequence). The CDR3 extends over 15 amino acids. The complete variable domain, with remaining parts taken from reference TRBV15 and TRBJ2-5, reads DAMVIQNPRYQVTQFGKPVTLSCSQTLNHNVMYWYQQKSSQAPKLLFHYYDKDFNNEADTPDNFQSRRPNTSFCFLDIRSPGLGDTAMYLCATSRSGSGWETQYFGPGTRLLVL.

In this sample, this clonotype turned up a few times. J is TRBJ1-1 and V is TRBV19; 10 bases are a match to TRBD1. From germline, CDR1 is LNHDA and CDR2 SQIVND (reference sequence). The CDR3 extends over 15 amino acids. After removal of 4 bases from V and 5 bases from J, the junction contained 7 bases not matched to a gene. The CDR3 DNA reads TGTGCCAGTAGTAGTAGACAGGGGGCGGGAACTGAAGCTTTCTTT. Translated: CASSSRQGAGTEAFF.

This clonotype was counted at least ten times. The chain recombines TRBV4-1 with TRBJ1-2, with D unresolved. This CDR3 is 14 amino acids long. Per the germline V gene, CDR1 is MGHRA and CDR2 is YSYEKL. Trimming shortened V by 0 bases and J by 0 bases, and 5 bases separated the two germline ends. CDR3 DNA sequence: TGCGCCAGCAGCCAAGATTCCACTAACTATGGCTACACCTTC. Encoded protein: CASSQDSTNYGYTF.

At least ten counts were recorded for this clonotype. The chain is built from TRBV12-3 or TRBV12-4 and TRBJ1-5, with D possibly matching TRBD1 (5 bases). Trimming took off 7 bases at V and 3 bases at J, with 13 bases between the two ends. The CDR3 spans 14 residues. CDR3 nucleotides: TGTGCCAGCATGCCGGGAGGGGCCAATCAGCCCCAGCATTTT. Protein: CASMPGGANQPQHF.

This clonotype was detected ten times or more. The chain carries TRBV11-2 and TRBJ2-5; TRBD2 agrees at 12 bases. From germline, CDR1 is SGHAT and CDR2 FQNNGV. There are 15 residues in the CDR3. V shed 4 bases and J 4 bases; nucleotides not matched to a gene: 4. CDR3 amino acids: CASSSRLAGVETQYF. In nucleotides, the CDR3 is TGTGCCAGCAGCTCAAGACTAGCGGGGGTAGAGACCCAGTACTTC.

This clonotype was detected ten times or more. This sequence joins TRBV12-3 or TRBV12-4 and TRBJ2-1; 9 nucleotides line up with TRBD1. The CDR3 has 13 amino acids. The ends lost 6 bases at V and 6 bases at J; junction bases unmatched: 3. CDR3 sequence (DNA): TGTGCCAGCAGCCGGGGACAGGGCAATGAGCAGTTCTTC. Translation gives CASSRGQGNEQFF.

This clonotype showed up just a few times. CDR3 sequence: CSARVTGSGTEAFF. The DNA for the CDR3 is TGCAGTGCTAGAGTGACAGGGTCGGGCACTGAAGCTTTCTTT. V usage is TRBV20-1 and J usage is TRBJ1-1, with 7 bases matching TRBD1. V lost 1 base to trimming and J lost 4 bases; unmatched junction nucleotides: 6. The CDR3 covers 14 residues. From germline, CDR1 is DFQATT and CDR2 SNEGSKA (reference sequence).

This clonotype was found many times. V and J are TRBV12-2 and TRBJ1-4; the table calls TRBD1, which could not be checked here. TRBV12-2 is labeled a pseudogene. There are 17 residues in the CDR3. The CDR3 region has the DNA TGTGCAAGTCGCTTCGCTGGCCCGGGGGCTGCCGGGGAAAAACTGTTTTTT. It codes for CASRFAGPGAAGEKLFF.

This clonotype has at least ten counts. The CDR3 region has the DNA TGTGCCAGCAGCCAAGAACTAGCGGGGAGGACCGGGGAGCTGTTTTTT. As protein: CASSQELAGRTGELFF. V gene TRBV3-1 combines with J gene TRBJ2-2; TRBD2 matches at 10 bases. The CDR3 sequence is 16 residues long. Germline V CDR1 and CDR2: LGHDT, YNNKEL (reference sequence). V trimming: 0 bases; J trimming: 5 bases; junction bases outside the gene matches: 3.

This clonotype occurred many times. This chain connects TRBV6-1 to TRBJ1-1, with a weak D call TRBD1 (5 bases). With 11 bases removed from V and 0 bases from J, the gap between germline ends came to 28 bases. Germline-derived CDR1 and CDR2 are MNHNS and SASEGT. This CDR3 has 18 residues. CDR3 DNA sequence: TGTGCCTCCTTCTCCCTGTGGGGGGAACCCTCCATGAACACTGAAGCTTTCTTT. Protein: CASFSLWGEPSMNTEAFF.

This clonotype was counted ten times or more. V and J are TRBV5-1 and TRBJ1-2; no clear D. The CDR3 length is 13 residues. CDR1 is SGHRS, CDR2 YFSETQ, per germline. V was trimmed by 5 bases and J by 0 bases, leaving 8 bases between them. The CDR3 reads CASRKVANYGYTF. Here the CDR3 DNA reads TGCGCCAGCAGGAAAGTTGCTAACTATGGCTACACCTTC.

This clonotype was detected many times. The V call is TRBV11-2, the J call TRBJ2-3, with 8 bases that match TRBD2. CDR3 size: 18 residues. Looked up from germline, CDR1 is SGHAT and CDR2 is FQNNGV. J gave up 5 bases and V 5 bases, and 18 bases lay outside the gene matches. CDR3 protein: CASSPGPLAGRRGDTQYF. The CDR3 DNA reads TGTGCCAGCAGCCCCGGCCCCTTAGCGGGGCGTCGTGGAGATACGCAGTATTTT. The whole variable domain, remainder taken from reference TRBV11-2 and TRBJ2-3, is EAGVAQSPRYKIIEKRQSVAFWCNPISGHATLYWYQQILGQGPKLLIQFQNNGVVDDSQLPKDRFSAERLKGVDSTLKIQPAKLEDSAVYLCASSPGPLAGRRGDTQYFGPGTRLTVL.

In its sample, this clonotype was seen many times. The CDR3 is CSVEVGNTGELFF. CDR3 nucleotides: TGCAGCGTTGAGGTCGGGAACACCGGGGAGCTGTTTTTT. The chain joins TRBV29-1 to TRBJ2-2; D unresolved. Germline CDR1 reads SQVTM; CDR2 reads ANQGSEA. This CDR3 region has 13 residues. V lost 3 bases, J lost 1 base, and 6 bases lay in between.

This clonotype has more than one count but fewer than ten. This rearrangement joins TRBV2 to TRBJ2-3; no clear D. V lost 3 bases, J lost 0 bases, and 13 bases lay in between. The CDR3 spans 16 residues. Germline V lookup: CDR1 SNHLY, CDR2 FYNNEI. The CDR3 nucleotides are TGTGCCAGCAGTGATGAGACTTATGTTAGCACAGATACGCAGTATTTT. Amino acid sequence: CASSDETYVSTDTQYF.

This chain links TRBV20-1 with TRBJ2-7; 7 positions agree with TRBD1. Per germline, CDR1 DFQATT and CDR2 SNEGSKA (reference sequence). This CDR3 spans 12 amino acids. Unmatched junction bases numbered 3, after V lost 2 bases and J lost 5 bases. The CDR3 DNA is TGCAGTGCTAGACGTACAGGGGACGAGCAGTACTTC. This gives the protein CSARRTGDEQYF.

In its sample, this clonotype was seen many times. The chain uses TRBV6-6 and TRBJ2-7, with TRBD1 matching over 8 bases. CDR1 is MNHNY, CDR2 SVGAGI, per germline (reference sequence). This CDR3 is built from 13 residues. Losses at the gene ends were 7 bases for V and 2 bases for J; bases not matched to a gene: 4. The CDR3 DNA is TGTGCCAGCATCGGACAGGGCACCTACGAGCAGTACTTC. This encodes CASIGQGTYEQYF.

This clonotype was seen many times. The CDR3 sequence is CASSLVSGNNQPQHF. The CDR3 bases are TGCGCCAGCAGCTTGGTTTCTGGAAACAATCAGCCCCAGCATTTT. This chain uses TRBV5-1 with TRBJ1-5; no definite D call. The germline CDR1 and CDR2 sequences are SGHRS and YFSETQ. This CDR3 has 15 amino acids. The ends were cut back, 0 bases at V and 3 bases at J, with 10 bases in the middle.

This clonotype was seen at least ten times. The chain links TRBV3-1 to TRBJ1-1; D ambiguous. Trimming stripped 4 bases from V and 9 bases from J, with 15 bases between. CDR1 and CDR2 (germline): LGHDT, YNNKEL (reference sequence). CDR3 length: 13 residues. CDR3 protein: CASSLAGRVKAFF. The CDR3 bases are TGTGCCAGCAGCCTTGCTGGTCGCGTCAAAGCTTTCTTT.

The rearrangement joins TRBV5-1 to TRBJ2-7; the D is unclear. Trimming shortened V by 0 bases and J by 2 bases, and 12 bases separated the two germline ends. Germline V gene sequence: CDR1 SGHRS, CDR2 YFSETQ. The CDR3 is 15 amino acids. CDR3 in amino acids: CASSLAMSGPYEQYF. In nucleotides, the CDR3 is TGCGCCAGCAGCTTGGCCATGTCCGGGCCCTACGAGCAGTACTTC. Based on the CDR3 plus reference TRBV5-1 and TRBJ2-7, the full variable domain is KAGVTQTPRYLIKTRGQQVTLSCSPISGHRSVSWYQQTPGQGLQFLFEYFSETQRNKGNFPGRFSGRQFSNSRSEMNVSTLELGDSALYLCASSLAMSGPYEQYFGPGTRLTVT.

This clonotype was recorded a few times. The chain is built from TRBV14 and TRBJ2-7; 9 positions match TRBD2. The CDR3 length is 17 residues. The germline CDR1 and CDR2 sequences are SGHDN and FVKESK. V lost 3 bases to trimming and J lost 6 bases; unmatched junction nucleotides: 15. CDR3 in amino acids: CASSQRTLRGGAFEQYF. The CDR3 nucleotides are TGTGCCAGCAGCCAGAGAACTCTTCGCGGGGGGGCTTTCGAGCAGTACTTC.

V is TRBV15 and J is TRBJ1-4, with D uncertain. This CDR3 is built from 14 residues. V dropped 8 bases and J dropped 6 bases, with 16 bases sitting between them. The germline gives CDR1 LNHNV, CDR2 YYDKDF (reference sequence). The CDR3, as DNA: TGTGCCACCGGCAAGGGCCGGGTTGATGAAAAACTGTTTTTT. Its protein is CATGKGRVDEKLFF. The full variable domain, with the rest looked up from reference TRBV15 and TRBJ1-4, is DAMVIQNPRYQVTQFGKPVTLSCSQTLNHNVMYWYQQKSSQAPKLLFHYYDKDFNNEADTPDNFQSRRPNTSFCFLDIRSPGLGDTAMYLCATGKGRVDEKLFFGSGTQLSVL.

This chain uses TRBV18 with TRBJ2-7, with TRBD1 identical over 7 bases. V lost 5 bases and J lost 3; bases outside the gene matches: 7. The CDR3 has 14 residues. Per the germline V gene, CDR1 is KGHSH and CDR2 is LQKENI. CDR3 bases: TGTGCCAGCTCAGGATCCACAGGGGACTACGAGCAGTACTTC. Residues: CASSGSTGDYEQYF.

This clonotype was found a few times. The chain links TRBV12-3 or TRBV12-4 to TRBJ2-3; D might be TRBD1 or TRBD2, each matching 5 bases. The length of the CDR3 is 15 residues. V dropped 3 bases and J dropped 15 bases, with 25 bases sitting between them. CDR3 protein: CASSLTGPQIPLGYF. The CDR3 nucleotides are TGTGCCAGCAGTTTGACGGGACCACAGATCCCACTGGGCTATTTT.

This clonotype was counted a few times. The V and J genes are TRBV6-4 and TRBJ1-1; tentatively, D is TRBD1 (5 bases). V was trimmed by 3 bases and J by 1 base, leaving 15 bases between them. Germline-derived CDR1 and CDR2 are MRHNA and SNTAGT. The CDR3 runs 16 residues. CDR3 amino acids: CASSEGQRHKNTEAFF. DNA of the CDR3: TGTGCCAGCAGTGAAGGACAACGGCACAAGAACACTGAAGCTTTCTTT.

This clonotype was observed at least ten times. The CDR3 sequence is CASGQGRSNQPQHF. In nucleotides, the CDR3 is TGTGCCAGTGGACAGGGGAGGAGCAATCAGCCCCAGCATTTT. The chain employs TRBV19 and TRBJ1-5; 9 nucleotides line up with TRBD1. CDR1 and CDR2 from the germline V gene are LNHDA and SQIVND (reference sequence). The CDR3 is made up of 14 amino acids. V dropped 8 bases and J dropped 1; count of bases not matched to a gene: 3.

The chain has TRBV5-6 and TRBJ1-4; D is unresolved. This CDR3 has 13 amino acids. The V end lost 6 bases, the J end lost 2 bases, and 8 bases lay between the germline ends. CDR1 SGHDT and CDR2 YYEEEE come from the germline V gene. DNA for the CDR3: TGTGCCAGCACGGGAACGACTAATGAAAAACTGTTTTTT. As protein: CASTGTTNEKLFF.

This clonotype was counted at least ten times. J is TRBJ2-7 and V is TRBV5-1; D gene ambiguous. Looked up from germline, CDR1 is SGHRS and CDR2 is YFSETQ. The CDR3 contains 14 residues. Trimming cost V 0 bases and J 5 bases, with 12 bases left between them. CDR3 sequence (DNA): TGCGCCAGCAGCTTGGATTCGCGCCGAGACGAGCAGTACTTC. Translation gives CASSLDSRRDEQYF.

Many counts were recorded for this clonotype. V and J are TRBV19 and TRBJ1-2; D is ambiguous. V was trimmed by 1 base and J by 8 bases, leaving 20 bases between them. This CDR3 region has 16 residues. The germline V gene has CDR1 LNHDA and CDR2 SQIVND (reference sequence). Written as DNA, the CDR3 is TGTGCCAGTAGTATAGGAGCAGTAGGGATATTAGGAGGCTACACCTTC. Translating gives CASSIGAVGILGGYTF.

Many counts were recorded for this clonotype. This chain joins TRBV20-1 and TRBJ1-2; D gene uncertain. The germline V gene has CDR1 DFQATT and CDR2 SNEGSKA (reference sequence). V gave up 0 bases and J gave up 8 bases, with 16 bases separating them. This CDR3 region has 14 residues. Written as DNA, the CDR3 is TGCAGTGCTAGAGATGTTACCCTCTTCCGAGGCTACACCTTC. Translating gives CSARDVTLFRGYTF.

This clonotype was counted many times. The rearrangement uses TRBV7-6 and TRBJ2-7; 11 bases line up with TRBD2. V was clipped by 5 bases and J by 1 base; unmatched bases: 13. The length of the CDR3 is 18 residues. Germline CDR1 is SGHVS and CDR2 is FNYEAQ. The CDR3 reads CASSPRLAGMLFSYEQYF. The CDR3 bases are TGTGCCAGCAGCCCGCGACTAGCGGGGATGCTATTTTCCTACGAGCAGTACTTC. Full variable domain (rest looked up from reference TRBV7-6 and TRBJ2-7): GAGVSQSPRYKVTKRGQDVALRCDPISGHVSLYWYRQALGQGPEFLTYFNYEAQQDKSGLPNDRFSAERPEGSISTLTIQRTEQRDSAMYRCASSPRLAGMLFSYEQYFGPGTRLTVT.